The rows below give T cell receptor beta chains drawn from one sample of a study of T cell responses to AZD1222 COVID-19 vaccine. The repertoire was sequenced with immunoSEQ multiplex PCR; TCRdb's copy has only in-frame clones and lacks some. The table shows about 150,000 clones, with around 89% occurring only once. Sequencing used peripheral blood, obtained on day 0 of AZD1222 vaccination. The source is an adult in good health. The CDR3 runs from the conserved cysteine through the conserved F or W. The D gene is left open where the match is weak. Some rows have no size entry. The others give once, few or many, or a class for an expanded clone.

j_call v_call d_call clone_size cdr3_aa cdr3_nt
TRBJ2-7 TRBV5-6 NA once CASRKDSGYEQYF TGTGCCAGCAGAAAAGACAGCGGCTACGAGCAGTACTTC
TRBJ1-4 TRBV12-3/TRBV12-4 NA NA CASRGDWREKLFF TGTGCCAGTCGGGGGGATTGGAGGGAAAAACTGTTTTTT
TRBJ1-2 TRBV19 NA NA CASSIRETALGYTF TGTGCCAGTAGTATCCGGGAGACGGCCCTTGGCTACACCTTC
TRBJ1-2 TRBV3-1/TRBV3-2 TRBD1 NA CASSQGTGVGLGGYTF TGTGCCAGCAGCCAAGGCACAGGGGTGGGATTGGGTGGCTACACCTTC
TRBJ2-7 TRBV18 TRBD2 NA CASSPGTSGSLHEQYF TGTGCCAGCTCACCAGGGACTAGCGGGAGTCTCCACGAGCAGTACTTC
TRBJ1-4 TRBV3-1/TRBV3-2 TRBD1 NA CASSTRQGREKLFF TGTGCCAGCAGCACTCGACAGGGGCGTGAAAAACTGTTTTTT
TRBJ2-1 TRBV19 NA once CASSTILKSSDEQFF TGTGCCAGTAGTACGATCCTTAAGTCCTCGGATGAGCAGTTCTTC
TRBJ2-5 TRBV5-1 TRBD2 NA CASTGLAGGETQYF TGCGCCAGCACCGGACTAGCGGGAGGAGAGACCCAGTACTTC
TRBJ1-4 TRBV7-2 NA once CASSSGGGGEKLFF TGTGCCAGCAGCTCCGGCGGAGGAGGCGAAAAACTGTTTTTT
TRBJ2-2 TRBV5-1 NA NA CASSTTITNTGELFF TGCGCCAGCAGCACAACGATTACGAACACCGGGGAGCTGTTTTTT
TRBJ2-1 TRBV27 NA once CASSLNPRRDYNEQFF TGTGCCAGCAGTTTAAACCCACGCCGGGACTACAATGAGCAGTTCTTC
TRBJ1-1 TRBV9 NA NA CASSVLDFGGAEAFF TGTGCCAGCAGCGTACTCGACTTCGGGGGCGCTGAAGCTTTCTTT
TRBJ2-6 TRBV27 NA NA CASRTTLGHWSGANVLTF TGTGCCAGCAGGACGACTTTAGGGCACTGGTCTGGGGCCAACGTCCTGACTTTC
TRBJ1-1 TRBV19 NA NA CASSITGNTEAFF TGTGCCAGTAGTATCACGGGGAACACTGAAGCTTTCTTT
TRBJ2-3 TRBV9 TRBD2 NA CASSVGLAERTDTQYF TGTGCCAGCAGCGTAGGCCTAGCGGAACGCACAGATACGCAGTATTTT
TRBJ1-5 TRBV19 NA NA CASSMREGLRNQPQHF TGTGCCAGTAGTATGAGGGAAGGATTAAGGAATCAGCCCCAGCATTTT
TRBJ2-1 TRBV29-1 NA NA CSVEVRGGDEQFF TGCAGCGTTGAAGTGAGGGGGGGAGATGAGCAGTTCTTC
TRBJ1-1 TRBV5-4 TRBD1 NA CASSTDRANTEAFF TGTGCCAGCAGCACGGACAGGGCCAACACTGAAGCTTTCTTT
TRBJ2-5 TRBV7-3 NA NA CASSAQSMGGETQYF TGTGCCAGCAGCGCCCAAAGCATGGGTGGAGAGACCCAGTACTTC
TRBJ2-1 TRBV28 TRBD2 NA CASSLGLAGRLEPYNEQFF TGTGCCAGCAGTTTAGGTCTAGCGGGACGGTTGGAGCCCTACAATGAGCAGTTCTTC
TRBJ1-6 TRBV10-3 TRBD1 NA CAIKAGTANNSPLHF TGTGCCATCAAGGCCGGGACAGCGAATAATTCACCCCTCCACTTT
TRBJ2-1 TRBV27 NA NA CASSFTLASNEQFF TGTGCCAGCAGTTTCACATTAGCGTCCAATGAGCAGTTCTTC
TRBJ1-1 TRBV5-4 NA NA CASSLRMNTEAFF TGTGCCAGCAGCTTGAGAATGAACACTGAAGCTTTCTTT
TRBJ2-7 TRBV4-3 NA NA CASSQDQGGAYYEQYF TGCGCCAGCAGCCAAGATCAGGGCGGGGCCTACTACGAGCAGTACTTC
TRBJ2-7 TRBV28 TRBD2 NA CASSLGAGVGEQYF TGTGCCAGCAGTTTAGGAGCGGGAGTAGGCGAGCAGTACTTC
TRBJ1-1 TRBV7-6 NA few CASSLDGAGDTEAFF TGTGCCAGCAGCTTAGACGGGGCGGGGGACACTGAAGCTTTCTTT
TRBJ1-1 TRBV6-5 NA NA CASSYRRGGAFF TGTGCCAGCAGTTACAGGCGGGGAGGCGCTTTCTTT
TRBJ1-2 TRBV25-1 NA NA CASRDVGNYGYTF TGTGCCAGCAGGGACGTGGGAAACTATGGCTACACCTTC
TRBJ2-1 TRBV6-1 NA NA CASSEASRSNEQFF TGTGCCAGCAGTGAAGCGAGCAGATCTAATGAGCAGTTCTTC
TRBJ1-2 TRBV5-5 NA NA CASSLDRTNYGYTF TGTGCCAGCAGCTTGGACAGAACTAACTATGGCTACACCTTC
TRBJ2-7 TRBV7-2 NA NA CASSLGQTPPYEQYF TGTGCCAGCAGCCTGGGCCAAACTCCACCCTACGAGCAGTACTTC
TRBJ1-2 TRBV5-1 NA NA CASSLRPADRLSGYTF TGCGCCAGCAGCTTGAGACCCGCTGACAGGCTCTCTGGCTACACCTTC